The 27 T cell receptor beta chains below come from one sample, sequenced in a study of cytomegalovirus exposure and HLA in healthy donors. PCR involved 60 Vbeta and 13 Jbeta primers. Profiled with immunoSEQ multiplex PCR; TCRdb holds only in-frame clones, not every one. Seen here are some 56,000 clones, approximately 82% observed once, and the top ten hold about 3.1%. Source material: PBMCs. The origin of the receptors is a man over 45 in good health and CMV-seronegative.

This chain joins TRBV5-8 and TRBJ2-3, with D unresolved. Per germline, CDR1 SGHTS and CDR2 YDEGEE. This CDR3 has 14 amino acids. V gave up 1 base and J gave up 4 bases, with 10 bases separating them. The CDR3 nucleotides read TGTGCCAGCAGCTTGCCCCAACTGGCAGATACGCAGTATTTT. Its protein product is CASSLPQLADTQYF.

V usage is TRBV5-1 and J usage is TRBJ1-6, with TRBD1 identical over 7 bases. CDR3 size: 15 residues. Germline assignment: CDR1 SGHRS and CDR2 YFSETQ. Losses at the gene ends were 0 bases for V and 7 bases for J; bases not matched to a gene: 4. CDR3 residues: CASSLEIQGNSPLHF. The DNA for the CDR3 is TGCGCCAGCAGCTTGGAAATACAGGGGAATTCACCCCTCCACTTT.

Here the CDR3 DNA reads TGCGCCAGCAGCCAAGATGTCAGAACTAACTATGGCTACACCTTC. This sequence encodes CASSQDVRTNYGYTF. The chain couples TRBV4-3 to TRBJ1-2; D is uncertain. The CDR3 contains 15 residues. V lost 0 bases and J 0 bases, leaving 8 bases between the germline ends. Germline CDR1 is LGHNA and CDR2 is YSLEER.

The V gene is TRBV5-6, the J gene TRBJ2-2, with 8 bases that match TRBD1. Looked up from germline, CDR1 is SGHDT and CDR2 is YYEEEE. With 4 bases clipped from V and 5 bases from J, the junction kept 7 bases outside the gene matches. The CDR3 is made up of 15 amino acids. The CDR3 region is CASSPDRGLTGELFF. DNA of the CDR3: TGTGCCAGCAGCCCCGACAGGGGTTTGACCGGGGAGCTGTTTTTT.

This clone is termed medium-sized. The gene calls are TRBV6-1 and TRBJ2-6; 8 bases line up with TRBD1. The CDR3 runs 18 residues. Germline V CDR1 and CDR2: MNHNS, SASEGT. With V trimmed by 1 base and J by 2 bases, 7 bases remained unmatched. The CDR3 DNA sequence: TGTGCCAGCAGTGAAGAATGGACAGGGATTCCTGGGGCCAACGTCCTGACTTTC. Encoded protein: CASSEEWTGIPGANVLTF.

The genes are TRBV9 and TRBJ2-1; tentatively, D is TRBD2 (6 bases). Per germline, CDR1 SGDLS and CDR2 YYNGEE. The CDR3 length is 14 residues. The ends were cut back, 2 bases at V and 6 bases at J, with 12 bases in the middle. The DNA of the CDR3 is TGTGCCAGCAGCGTCAGCCTCGGGGGCAATGAGCAGTTCTTC. Protein product: CASSVSLGGNEQFF.

V usage is TRBV9 and J usage is TRBJ2-3; D is uncertain. V lost 1 base, J lost 0 bases, and 9 bases lay in between. The CDR3 contains 15 residues. Per germline, CDR1 SGDLS and CDR2 YYNGEE. CDR3 protein: CASSVLWASTDTQYF. CDR3 DNA sequence: TGTGCCAGCAGCGTATTGTGGGCTAGCACAGATACGCAGTATTTT. The whole variable domain, filled in from reference TRBV9 and TRBJ2-3, reads DSGVTQTPKHLITATGQRVTLRCSPRSGDLSVYWYQQSLDQGLQFLIQYYNGEERAKGNILERFSAQQFPDLHSELNLSSLELGDSALYFCASSVLWASTDTQYFGPGTRLTVL.

J is TRBJ2-5 and V is TRBV2, with 9 bases lining up with TRBD1. The CDR3 has 16 amino acids. Germline lookup yields CDR1 SNHLY and CDR2 FYNNEI. V trimming: 1 base; J trimming: 4 bases; junction bases outside the gene matches: 7. DNA for the CDR3: TGTGCCAGCAGTGAAGTCGAATTGACAGGGGGAGAGACCCAGTACTTC. It codes for CASSEVELTGGETQYF.

The gene calls are TRBV18 and TRBJ1-5; TRBD1 agrees at 7 bases. CDR1 and CDR2 from the germline V gene are KGHSH and LQKENI. V lost 2 bases, J lost 3 bases, and 4 bases stayed unmatched. CDR3 length equals 15 residues. The DNA of the CDR3 is TGTGCCAGCTCACCAGGACAGGCGATCAATCAGCCCCAGCATTTT. Amino acids: CASSPGQAINQPQHF.

This rearrangement joins TRBV5-5 to TRBJ1-1; D not certain. V dropped 4 bases and J dropped 7 bases, with 23 bases sitting between them. Germline CDR1 reads SGHKS; CDR2 reads YYEKEE (reference sequence). CDR3 length equals 16 residues. In DNA, the CDR3 is TGTGCCAGCAGCCTAATAGGCGGGCAGACATACCATGAAGCTTTCTTT. This gives the protein CASSLIGGQTYHEAFF.

The chain links TRBV5-6 to TRBJ2-7; TRBD2 matches at 11 bases. This CDR3 has 16 amino acids. Germline V CDR1 and CDR2: SGHDT, YYEEEE. Trimming at V came to 0 bases and at J to 4 bases, leaving 6 bases not matched to a gene. CDR3 sequence reads: CASSLGLAGPLYEQYF. CDR3 DNA sequence: TGTGCCAGCAGCTTGGGACTAGCGGGGCCGCTTTACGAGCAGTACTTC.

V gene TRBV27 combines with J gene TRBJ2-2; a possible D gene is TRBD1 (6 bases). V was shortened by 5 bases and J by 7 bases, with 23 bases between the two germline ends. Germline V lookup: CDR1 MNHEY, CDR2 SMNVEV (reference sequence). The CDR3 sequence is 17 residues long. For the CDR3, the DNA is TGTGCCAGCAGTCCTCAGGGGCCCCTCACCAACTACGGGGAGCTGTTTTTT. Amino acid sequence: CASSPQGPLTNYGELFF.

DNA of the CDR3: TGTGCCAGCAGCTTGGGCAGCGGGATCTCCTACGAGCAGTACTTC. Translation gives CASSLGSGISYEQYF. V and J are TRBV5-4 and TRBJ2-7; 7 nucleotides line up with TRBD2. CDR1 and CDR2 from the germline V gene are SGHNT and YYREEE (reference sequence). The trim removed 0 bases at V and 0 bases at J, leaving 3 bases unmatched. This CDR3 has 15 amino acids.

This chain joins TRBV5-3 and TRBJ1-2; 12 bases are a match to TRBD1. TRBV5-3 is assigned to the ORF class and has an uncertain function. The CDR3 length is 15 residues. V lost 0 bases and J lost 7; bases outside the gene matches: 4. DNA for the CDR3: TGTGCCAGAAGCTTGGAGGGACAGGGGGCTCGTGGCTACACCTTC. This translates into CARSLEGQGARGYTF.

The CDR3: CASSQVRAPGYGYTF. The CDR3 bases are TGCGCCAGCAGCCAAGTGAGGGCGCCAGGCTATGGCTACACCTTC. This chain links TRBV4-1 with TRBJ1-2; D is unresolved. Germline CDR1 and CDR2: MGHRA and YSYEKL. Trimming left V 1 base short and J 4 bases short, with 13 bases between. CDR3 length: 15 amino acids.

A remark on this clone: The same CDR3 arises from other DNA sequences in this sample as well. The gene calls are TRBV11-1 and TRBJ1-2; a possible D gene is TRBD1 (6 bases). Germline-derived CDR1 and CDR2 are SGHAT and FQDESV (reference sequence). V lost 6 bases and J lost 4, with 12 bases in between. The CDR3 is made up of 13 amino acids. The CDR3, as DNA: TGTGCCAGCAGTCTACTAGGGGGCTATGGCTACACCTTC. Its protein is CASSLLGGYGYTF.

The chain uses TRBV30 and TRBJ1-2; 7 bases are shared with TRBD1. V lost 0 bases, J lost 4 bases, and 11 bases stayed unmatched. Germline values: CDR1 GTSNPN, CDR2 SVGIG (reference sequence). The CDR3 consists of 16 residues. DNA for the CDR3: TGTGCCTGGAGTGTGGCAACCGCAGGGGGTGCCTATGGCTACACCTTC. It encodes CAWSVATAGGAYGYTF.

This clone showed up just a few times. The chain carries TRBV2 and TRBJ2-7, with 7 bases that match TRBD2. Germline V lookup: CDR1 SNHLY, CDR2 FYNNEI. The CDR3 is 13 amino acids. V trimming: 2 bases; J trimming: 7 bases; junction bases outside the gene matches: 5. CDR3 sequence (DNA): TGTGCCAGCAGTGAATGGCGGGGGAGGGAGCAGTACTTC. This gives the protein CASSEWRGREQYF.

The chain joins TRBV19 to TRBJ1-3; TRBD1 matches at 8 bases. Germline CDR1 is LNHDA and CDR2 is SQIVND (reference sequence). Trimming took 3 bases from V and 2 from J; bases not matched to a gene: 3. The CDR3 loop spans 15 amino acids. The CDR3 bases are TGTGCCAGTAGTATCGGACAGGGTGCTGGAAACACCATATATTTT. This sequence encodes CASSIGQGAGNTIYF.

V gene TRBV15 combines with J gene TRBJ1-1; no definite D call. Trimming took 3 bases from V and 1 from J, leaving 6 bases between them. CDR1 and CDR2 (germline): LNHNV, YYDKDF (reference sequence). The CDR3 contains 13 residues. This CDR3 reads CATSRTGNTEAFF. The CDR3, as DNA: TGTGCCACCAGCAGGACGGGGAACACTGAAGCTTTCTTT.

The sample holds a few counts of this clone. The chain joins TRBV6-5 to TRBJ1-2; possible D gene TRBD1, 6 bases. The V gene lost 10 bases and the J gene lost 2 bases, with 14 bases spanning the gap. This CDR3 is 13 amino acids long. Germline CDR1 MNHEY, CDR2 SVGAGI. The CDR3 coding sequence is TGTGCCATCTCGGCTACAGGGAACTATGGCTACACCTTC. Translated: CAISATGNYGYTF.

This clone came up once. J is TRBJ2-7 and V is TRBV19; 11 bases are a match to TRBD1. The CDR3 has 15 residues. CDR1 LNHDA and CDR2 SQIVND come from the germline V gene (reference sequence). J was trimmed by 2 bases and V by 3 bases; bases with no gene match: 3. The CDR3 here is CASSMSGQGAYEQYF. The CDR3 DNA sequence: TGTGCCAGTAGTATGTCGGGACAGGGGGCCTACGAGCAGTACTTC.

The chain uses TRBV19 and TRBJ2-7; 8 nucleotides align to TRBD1. This CDR3 spans 12 amino acids. Germline lookup yields CDR1 LNHDA and CDR2 SQIVND (reference sequence). The V gene end was trimmed by 10 bases and the J gene end by 4 bases; junction bases not matched to a gene: 6. The CDR3 spells CAIGDRSYEQYF. CDR3 nucleotides: TGTGCCATCGGGGACAGGAGTTACGAGCAGTACTTC.

This clone showed up just once. The chain combines TRBV5-6 with TRBJ2-5, with 9 bases that match TRBD2. V shed 5 bases and J 5 bases; nucleotides not matched to a gene: 7. From germline, CDR1 is SGHDT and CDR2 YYEEEE. The CDR3 is made up of 14 amino acids. The CDR3: CASSSGLAMETQYF. CDR3 bases: TGTGCCAGCAGTTCCGGACTAGCGATGGAGACCCAGTACTTC.

In its sample, this clone was seen once. The CDR3, as DNA: TGCGCCAGCAGCCCGAGGGACAGGTTGAGAACTTCTGGGGCCAACGTCCTGACTTTC. Protein: CASSPRDRLRTSGANVLTF. The genes are TRBV5-1 and TRBJ2-6; 8 bases line up with TRBD1. V was pared by 4 bases and J by 1 base, with 13 bases of the junction left unmatched. The CDR3 is made up of 19 amino acids. Per germline, CDR1 SGHRS and CDR2 YFSETQ.

The chain recombines TRBV25-1 with TRBJ2-1; 9 positions match TRBD1. The CDR3 is 15 residues long. With V trimmed by 7 bases and J by 8 bases, 12 bases remained unmatched. Per the germline V gene, CDR1 is MGHDK and CDR2 is SYGVNS. CDR3 sequence reads: CASNPGTGRSYEQFF. CDR3 coding DNA: TGTGCCAGCAACCCCGGGACAGGGAGAAGCTATGAGCAGTTCTTC. The full variable domain, in which reference TRBV25-1 and TRBJ2-1 provide the parts outside the CDR3, is EADIYQTPRYLVIGTGKKITLECSQTMGHDKMYWYQQDPGMELHLIHYSYGVNSTEKGDLSSESTVSRIRTEHFPLTLESARPSHTSQYLCASNPGTGRSYEQFFGPGTRLTVL.

The chain combines TRBV7-2 with TRBJ1-2; tentative D call: TRBD1 (5 bases). Germline loops: CDR1 SGHTA, CDR2 FQGNSA. This CDR3 region has 13 residues. V lost 6 bases and J lost 4, with 12 bases in between. CDR3 coding DNA: TGTGCCAGCAGTCGTCCAGGGATCTATGGCTACACCTTC. Amino acid sequence: CASSRPGIYGYTF.